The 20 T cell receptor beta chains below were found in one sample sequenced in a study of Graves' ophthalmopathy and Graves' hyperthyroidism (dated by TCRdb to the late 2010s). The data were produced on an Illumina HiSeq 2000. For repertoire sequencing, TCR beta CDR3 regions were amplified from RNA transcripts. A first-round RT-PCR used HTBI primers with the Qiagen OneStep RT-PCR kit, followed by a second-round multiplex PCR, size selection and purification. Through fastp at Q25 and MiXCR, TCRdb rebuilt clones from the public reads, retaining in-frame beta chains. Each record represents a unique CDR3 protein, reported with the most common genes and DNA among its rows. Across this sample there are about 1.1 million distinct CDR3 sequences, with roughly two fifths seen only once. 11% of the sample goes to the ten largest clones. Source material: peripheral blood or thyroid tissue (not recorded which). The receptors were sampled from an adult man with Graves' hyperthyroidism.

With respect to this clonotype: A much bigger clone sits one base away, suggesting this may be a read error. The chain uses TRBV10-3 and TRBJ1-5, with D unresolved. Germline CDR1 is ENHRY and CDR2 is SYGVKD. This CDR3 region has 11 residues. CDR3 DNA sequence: TGTGCCAGCAGTCTGACCGGACCGTCGCATTTT. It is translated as CASSLTGPSHF.

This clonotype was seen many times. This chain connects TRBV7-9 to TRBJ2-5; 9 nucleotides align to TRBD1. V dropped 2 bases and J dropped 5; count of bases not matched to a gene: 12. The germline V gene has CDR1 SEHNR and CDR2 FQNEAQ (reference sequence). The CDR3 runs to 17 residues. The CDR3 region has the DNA TGTGCCAGCAGCTTACTTCGAAAACAGGGGGCAAAGGAGACCCAGTACTTC. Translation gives CASSLLRKQGAKETQYF.

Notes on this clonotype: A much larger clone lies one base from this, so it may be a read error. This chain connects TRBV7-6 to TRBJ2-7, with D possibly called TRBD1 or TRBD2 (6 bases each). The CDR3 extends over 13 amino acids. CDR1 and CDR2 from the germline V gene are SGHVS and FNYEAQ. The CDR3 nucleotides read TGTGCCAGCAGCTACGCACAGGGACGGGAGCGGTACTTC. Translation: CASSYAQGRERYF.

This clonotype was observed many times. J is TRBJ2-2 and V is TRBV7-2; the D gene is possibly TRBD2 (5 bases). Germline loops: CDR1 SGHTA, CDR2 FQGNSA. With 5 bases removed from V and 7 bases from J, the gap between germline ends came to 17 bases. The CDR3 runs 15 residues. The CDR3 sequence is CASSPKVGLDGELFF. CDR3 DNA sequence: TGTGCCAGCAGCCCCAAAGTAGGACTTGACGGGGAGCTGTTTTTT.

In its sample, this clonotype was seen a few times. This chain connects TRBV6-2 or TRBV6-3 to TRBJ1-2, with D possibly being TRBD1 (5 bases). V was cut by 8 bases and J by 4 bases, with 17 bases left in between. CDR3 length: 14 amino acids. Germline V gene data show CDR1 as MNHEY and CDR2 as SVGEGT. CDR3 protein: CASDGSGSSYGYTF. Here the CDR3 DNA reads TGTGCCAGCGACGGATCAGGGTCCTCCTATGGCTACACCTTC.

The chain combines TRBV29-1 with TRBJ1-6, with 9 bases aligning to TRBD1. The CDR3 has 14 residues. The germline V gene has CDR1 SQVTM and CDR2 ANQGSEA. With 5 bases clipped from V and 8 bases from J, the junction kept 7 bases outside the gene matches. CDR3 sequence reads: CSVSSGQGDSPLHF. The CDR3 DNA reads TGCAGCGTTTCATCGGGACAGGGAGATTCACCCCTCCACTTT.

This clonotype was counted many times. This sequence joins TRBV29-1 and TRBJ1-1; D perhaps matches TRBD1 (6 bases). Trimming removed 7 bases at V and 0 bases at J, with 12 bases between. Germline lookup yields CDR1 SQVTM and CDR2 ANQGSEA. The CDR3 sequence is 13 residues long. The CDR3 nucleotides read TGCAGCGCTCCCGACAGGATGAACACTGAAGCTTTCTTT. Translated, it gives CSAPDRMNTEAFF.

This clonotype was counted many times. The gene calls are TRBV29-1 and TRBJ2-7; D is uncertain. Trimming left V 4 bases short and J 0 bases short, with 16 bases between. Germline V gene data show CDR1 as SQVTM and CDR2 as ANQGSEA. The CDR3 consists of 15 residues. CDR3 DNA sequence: TGCAGCGTTGTATGGCGGCGGAAAGACTCCTACGAGCAGTACTTC. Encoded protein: CSVVWRRKDSYEQYF.

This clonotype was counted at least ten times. This CDR3 is CASTGDRGDFYGYTF. The DNA for the CDR3 is TGTGCCAGTACGGGAGACAGGGGGGACTTTTATGGCTACACCTTC. The V call is TRBV19, the J call TRBJ1-2; the match to TRBD1 covers 9 bases. The ends lost 7 bases at V and 5 bases at J; junction bases unmatched: 11. The CDR3 extends over 15 amino acids. Germline V gene data show CDR1 as LNHDA and CDR2 as SQIVND (reference sequence).

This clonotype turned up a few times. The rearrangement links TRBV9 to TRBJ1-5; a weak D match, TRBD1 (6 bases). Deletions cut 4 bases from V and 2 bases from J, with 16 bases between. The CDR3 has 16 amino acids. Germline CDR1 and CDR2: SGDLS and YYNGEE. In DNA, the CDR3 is TGTGCCAGCAGCCCAAGGGGGTTTTCTGGCAATCAGCCCCAGCATTTT. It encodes CASSPRGFSGNQPQHF.

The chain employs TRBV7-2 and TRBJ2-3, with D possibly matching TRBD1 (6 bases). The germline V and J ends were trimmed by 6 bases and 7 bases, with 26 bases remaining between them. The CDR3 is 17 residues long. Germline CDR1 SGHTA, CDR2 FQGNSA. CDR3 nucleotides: TGTGCCAGCAGACCTACGCTCGTTGGAAGGGACAAGAATACGCAGTATTTT. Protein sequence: CASRPTLVGRDKNTQYF.

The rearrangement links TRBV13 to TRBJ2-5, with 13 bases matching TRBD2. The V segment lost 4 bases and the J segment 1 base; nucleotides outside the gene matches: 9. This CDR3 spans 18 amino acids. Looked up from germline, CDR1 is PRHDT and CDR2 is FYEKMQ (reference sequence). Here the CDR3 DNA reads TGTGCCAGCAGCTCCGGACTAGCGGGAGCCGTCCGCCAAGAGACCCAGTACTTC. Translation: CASSSGLAGAVRQETQYF.

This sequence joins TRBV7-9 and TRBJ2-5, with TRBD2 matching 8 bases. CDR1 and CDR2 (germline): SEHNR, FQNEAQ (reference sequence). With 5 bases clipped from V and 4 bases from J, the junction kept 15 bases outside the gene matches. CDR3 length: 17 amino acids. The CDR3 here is CASSPQGSTSGVETQYF. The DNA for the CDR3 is TGTGCCAGCAGCCCCCAAGGGAGCACTAGCGGAGTAGAGACCCAGTACTTC. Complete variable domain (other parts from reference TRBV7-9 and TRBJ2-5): DTGVSQNPRHKITKRGQNVTFRCDPISEHNRLYWYRQTLGQGPEFLTYFQNEAQLEKSRLLSDRFSAERPKGSFSTLEIQRTEQGDSAMYLCASSPQGSTSGVETQYFGPGTRLLVL.

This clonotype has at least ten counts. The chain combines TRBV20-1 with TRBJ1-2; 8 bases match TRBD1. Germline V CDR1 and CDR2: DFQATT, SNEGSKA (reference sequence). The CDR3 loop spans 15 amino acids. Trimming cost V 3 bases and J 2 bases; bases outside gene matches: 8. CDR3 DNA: TGCAGTGCTAGCCGCAGGGGGCAGTTAAACTATGGCTACACCTTC. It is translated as CSASRRGQLNYGYTF.

The CDR3 DNA sequence: TGTGCCAGCAGCCTCCATAACCGGGACAGGAGACCGAACTATGGCTACACCTTC. Amino acids: CASSLHNRDRRPNYGYTF. The chain couples TRBV7-6 to TRBJ1-2, with 8 positions matching TRBD1. The germline CDR1 and CDR2 sequences are SGHVS and FNYEAQ. CDR3 length: 18 residues. V dropped 5 bases and J dropped 2; count of bases not matched to a gene: 16.

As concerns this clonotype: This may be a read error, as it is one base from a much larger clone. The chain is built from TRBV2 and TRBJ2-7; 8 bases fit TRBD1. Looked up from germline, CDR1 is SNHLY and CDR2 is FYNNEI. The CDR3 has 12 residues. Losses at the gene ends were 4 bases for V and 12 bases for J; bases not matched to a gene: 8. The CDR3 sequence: CASSVFGDRGYF. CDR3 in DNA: TGTGCCAGCAGTGTTTTCGGAGACAGGGGGTACTTC.

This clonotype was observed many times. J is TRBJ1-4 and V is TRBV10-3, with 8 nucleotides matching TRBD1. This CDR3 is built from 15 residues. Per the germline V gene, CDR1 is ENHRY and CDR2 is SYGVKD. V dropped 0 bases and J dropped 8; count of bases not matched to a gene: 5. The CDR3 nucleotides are TGTGCCATCAGTGAGTCGACAGGGGATGTAGAAAAACTGTTTTTT. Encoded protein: CAISESTGDVEKLFF.

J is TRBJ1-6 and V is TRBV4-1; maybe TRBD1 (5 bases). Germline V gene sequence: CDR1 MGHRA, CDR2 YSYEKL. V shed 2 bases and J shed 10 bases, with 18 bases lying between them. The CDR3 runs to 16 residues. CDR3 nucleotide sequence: TGCGCCAGCAGCCAATTACCCTCGGGGCCGTCCTCACCCCTCCACTTT. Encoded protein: CASSQLPSGPSSPLHF.

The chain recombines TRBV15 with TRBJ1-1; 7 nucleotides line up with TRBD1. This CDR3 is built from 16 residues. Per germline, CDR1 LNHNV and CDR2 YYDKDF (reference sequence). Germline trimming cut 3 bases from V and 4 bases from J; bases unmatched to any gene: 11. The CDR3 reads CATSSPNAYRGTEAFF. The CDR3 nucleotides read TGTGCCACCAGCAGCCCCAACGCGTACAGGGGCACTGAAGCTTTCTTT.

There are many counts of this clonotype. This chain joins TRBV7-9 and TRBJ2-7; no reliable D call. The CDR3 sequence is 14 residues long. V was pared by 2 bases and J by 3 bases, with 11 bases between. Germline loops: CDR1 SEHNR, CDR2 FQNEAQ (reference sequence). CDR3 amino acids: CASSLSAGNYEQYF. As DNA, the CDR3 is TGTGCCAGCAGCTTAAGTGCAGGCAACTACGAGCAGTACTTC.